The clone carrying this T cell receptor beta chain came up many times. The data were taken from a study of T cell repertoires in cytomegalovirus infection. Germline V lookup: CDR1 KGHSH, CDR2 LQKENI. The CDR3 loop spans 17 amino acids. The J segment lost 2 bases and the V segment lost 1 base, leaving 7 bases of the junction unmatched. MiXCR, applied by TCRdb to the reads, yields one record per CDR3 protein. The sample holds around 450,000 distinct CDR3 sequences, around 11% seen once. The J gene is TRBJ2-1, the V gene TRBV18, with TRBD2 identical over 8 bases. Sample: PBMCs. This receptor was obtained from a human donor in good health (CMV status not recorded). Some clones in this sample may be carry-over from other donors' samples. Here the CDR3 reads CASSPRSGSRTYNEQFF. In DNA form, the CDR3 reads TGTGCCAGCTCACCACGGAGCGGGAGTCGTACCTACAATGAGCAGTTCTTC.